This T cell receptor beta chain was identified in a study of T cells in Graves' hyperthyroidism and ophthalmopathy. The TCR beta CDR3 regions underwent amplification using RNA transcripts as the source. HTBI primers drove first-round RT-PCR of the TCR CDR3. From the multiplex PCR reads, TCRdb called clonotypes with MiXCR, one entry per CDR3 protein. This sample yields 490,000 or so distinct CDR3 sequences, of which less than 20% are seen a single time; approximately 50% belongs to the top ten. This clonotype showed up many times. The antigen is undetermined. Whole-study results and caveats: Model output signaled ophthalmopathy a median around 6.9 months ahead of onset.

There are 12 residues in the CDR3. Germline CDR1 SGHAT, CDR2 FQNNGV. V was pared by 7 bases and J by 5 bases, with 11 bases between. The material sequenced was blood. The origin of this receptor is a man aged 35 to 55 with Graves' ophthalmopathy. This rearrangement joins TRBV11-2 to TRBJ2-5; D may be TRBD1 (6 bases). CDR3 in amino acids: CASTLGGETQYF. Here the CDR3 DNA reads TGTGCCAGCACCCTAGGGGGTGAGACCCAGTACTTC. Full variable domain (missing parts from reference TRBV11-2 and TRBJ2-5): EAGVAQSPRYKIIEKRQSVAFWCNPISGHATLYWYQQILGQGPKLLIQFQNNGVVDDSQLPKDRFSAERLKGVDSTLKIQPAKLEDSAVYLCASTLGGETQYFGPGTRLLVL.